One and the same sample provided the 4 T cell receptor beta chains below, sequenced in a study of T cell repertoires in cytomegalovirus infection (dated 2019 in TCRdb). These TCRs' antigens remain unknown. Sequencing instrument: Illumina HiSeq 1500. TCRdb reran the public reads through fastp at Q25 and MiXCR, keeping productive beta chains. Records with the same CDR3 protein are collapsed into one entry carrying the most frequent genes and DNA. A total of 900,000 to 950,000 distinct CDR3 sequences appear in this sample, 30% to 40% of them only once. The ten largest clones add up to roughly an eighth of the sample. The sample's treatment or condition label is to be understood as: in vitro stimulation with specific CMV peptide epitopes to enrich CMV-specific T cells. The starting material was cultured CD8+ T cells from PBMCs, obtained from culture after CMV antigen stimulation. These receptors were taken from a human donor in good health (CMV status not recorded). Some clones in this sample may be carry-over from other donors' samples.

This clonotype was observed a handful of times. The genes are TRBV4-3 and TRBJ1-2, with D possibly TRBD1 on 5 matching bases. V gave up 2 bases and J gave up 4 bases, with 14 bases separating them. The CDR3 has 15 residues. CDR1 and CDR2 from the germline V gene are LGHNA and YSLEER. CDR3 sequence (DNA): TGCGCCAGCAGCCAACTGGGGCAGAACATCTATGGCTACACCTTC. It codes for CASSQLGQNIYGYTF.

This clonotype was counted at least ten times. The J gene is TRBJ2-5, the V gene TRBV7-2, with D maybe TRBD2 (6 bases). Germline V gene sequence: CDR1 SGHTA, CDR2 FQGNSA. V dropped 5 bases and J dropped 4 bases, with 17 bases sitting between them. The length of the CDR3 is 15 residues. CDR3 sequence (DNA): TGTGCCAGCAGCGTCTCAGGAGGGATGGCAGAGACCCAGTACTTC. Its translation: CASSVSGGMAETQYF.

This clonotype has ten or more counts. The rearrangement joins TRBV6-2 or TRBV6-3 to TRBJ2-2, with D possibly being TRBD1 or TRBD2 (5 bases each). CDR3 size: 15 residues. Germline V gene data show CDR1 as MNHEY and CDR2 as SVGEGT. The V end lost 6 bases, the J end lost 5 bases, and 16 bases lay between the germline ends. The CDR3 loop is CASSLSGLRTGELFF. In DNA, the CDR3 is TGTGCCAGCAGCCTATCGGGGCTCAGGACCGGGGAGCTGTTTTTT.

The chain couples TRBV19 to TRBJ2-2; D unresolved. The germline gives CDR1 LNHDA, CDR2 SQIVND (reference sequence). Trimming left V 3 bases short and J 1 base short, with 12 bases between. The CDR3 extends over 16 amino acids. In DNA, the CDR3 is TGTGCCAGTAGTATCGGTATGGCTTTGAACACCGGGGAGCTGTTTTTT. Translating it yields CASSIGMALNTGELFF.